This TCR beta chain was profiled in a study of OX40 agonist ivuxolimab in advanced cancers. In the study overall: The study treated patients with ivuxolimab, an agonistic anti-OX40 (CD134) antibody.

Germline CDR1 reads SGHRS; CDR2 reads YFSETQ. The CDR3 totals 14 residues. V shed 2 bases, J shed 7 bases, and the junction held 7 bases outside the gene matches. The protocol was immunoSEQ multiplex PCR, while the TCRdb copy is restricted to in-frame clones and leaves out a portion. The table records more than 25,000 clones, about 86% of them present only once. The source is an adult with an advanced solid tumor such as melanoma, head and neck, liver or kidney cancer. Sequencing used CD4+ or CD8+ T cells sorted from blood, obtained in a trial of the OX40 agonist ivuxolimab. The chain carries TRBV5-1 and TRBJ1-1, with 8 nucleotides matching TRBD1. The CDR3 region is CASSLRQGNYEAFF. The CDR3 DNA reads as TGCGCCAGCAGCTTACGACAGGGGAACTATGAAGCTTTCTTT.